Below, one TCR beta chain is given with its context. CDR3 size: 15 residues. J lost 3 bases, V lost 6 bases, and 11 bases had no gene match. Per the germline V gene, CDR1 is MNHEY and CDR2 is SMNVEV (reference sequence). These data originate in a study of blood T cell repertoires in COVID-19. The protocol was immunoSEQ multiplex PCR, while the TCRdb copy is restricted to in-frame clones and leaves out a portion. The repertoire consists of hundreds of thousands of clones, with nearly 90% occurring once and the leading ten covering 1.4%. J is TRBJ2-7 and V is TRBV27, with TRBD1 matching over 7 bases. The sequenced sample was PBMCs or T cells enriched from blood (not recorded which). The receptor comes from a woman aged 18 to 35 who had been exposed to COVID-19. The CDR3 coding sequence is TGTGCCAGCAGATTGTCCGGACAGGTGGTCTACGAGCAGTACTTC. Its translation is CASRLSGQVVYEQYF.